A single sample gave rise to the 14 T cell receptor beta chains below, sequenced in a study of Graves' ophthalmopathy and Graves' hyperthyroidism. RNA served as the template for amplifying TCR beta CDR3 regions. HTBI-primed first-round RT-PCR preceded second-round multiplex PCR. Each CDR3 protein is one row after TCRdb ran MiXCR on the multiplex PCR reads. This table holds roughly 700,000 distinct CDR3 sequences, 40% found once. Input material: peripheral blood. The receptor set was obtained from an adult man with Graves' ophthalmopathy.

The CDR3 reads CSVGLGGGGNTIYF. CDR3 coding DNA: TGCAGTGTGGGTTTAGGGGGCGGTGGAAACACCATATATTTT. This chain joins TRBV20-1 and TRBJ1-3; TRBD1 matches 7 bases. The CDR3 runs to 14 residues. Germline CDR1 DFQATT, CDR2 SNEGSKA (reference sequence). The V segment lost 7 bases and the J segment 3 bases; nucleotides outside the gene matches: 9.

In regard to this clonotype: The CDR3 ends on some other residue instead of the conserved phenylalanine or tryptophan, so this is likely a read error. The DNA is omitted, as the CDR3 cannot be located on it reliably, and the CDR3 follows TCRdb's listing. J is TRBJ1-4 and V is TRBV15; the D call in the table, TRBD1, was not verified against the DNA. Germline-derived CDR1 and CDR2 are LNHNV and YYDKDF (reference sequence). Counting both end residues, the CDR3 totals 11 amino acids. CDR3 sequence: CATSPRGGSGD.

In this sample, this clonotype turned up a few times. The rearrangement joins TRBV20-1 to TRBJ1-1; D is unresolved. Germline V CDR1 and CDR2: DFQATT, SNEGSKA (reference sequence). There are 14 residues in the CDR3. Trimming stripped 0 bases from V and 1 base from J, with 9 bases between. CDR3: CSARDRNKNTEAFF. CDR3 DNA: TGCAGTGCTAGAGACAGAAACAAGAACACTGAAGCTTTCTTT.

The chain employs TRBV10-3 and TRBJ1-3, with TRBD1 matching over 10 bases. Germline loops: CDR1 ENHRY, CDR2 SYGVKD. This CDR3 contains 14 residues. Losses at the gene ends were 6 bases for V and 10 bases for J; bases not matched to a gene: 9. The CDR3 spells CAISRQGQGNTIYF. CDR3 DNA sequence: TGTGCCATCAGCCGCCAGGGACAGGGGAATACCATATATTTT.

The chain employs TRBV29-1 and TRBJ1-4; D possibly corresponds to TRBD1 (5 bases). Germline V gene sequence: CDR1 SQVTM, CDR2 ANQGSEA. The germline V and J ends were trimmed by 1 base and 10 bases, with 10 bases remaining between them. The CDR3 sequence is 12 residues long. The CDR3 spells CSVEGGSGKLFF. The CDR3 bases are TGCAGCGTTGAAGGGGGCTCTGGAAAACTGTTTTTT.

This chain joins TRBV10-3 and TRBJ2-5, with TRBD1 identical over 10 bases. V dropped 6 bases and J dropped 2; count of bases not matched to a gene: 9. Germline values: CDR1 ENHRY, CDR2 SYGVKD. The CDR3 consists of 16 residues. CDR3 DNA: TGTGCCATCAGCCCCGGGACAGGGGACCCACAAGAGACCCAGTACTTC. Translating gives CAISPGTGDPQETQYF.

This clonotype was detected ten times or more. The chain has TRBV20-1 and TRBJ1-1; 8 bases map to TRBD1. Germline assignment: CDR1 DFQATT and CDR2 SNEGSKA (reference sequence). V lost 2 bases, J lost 0 bases, and 8 bases stayed unmatched. This CDR3 contains 16 residues. CDR3 residues: CSARLGQGALNTEAFF. The DNA for the CDR3 is TGCAGTGCTAGACTAGGTCAGGGGGCCTTGAACACTGAAGCTTTCTTT.

As regards this clonotype: The CDR3 ends on some other residue instead of the conserved phenylalanine or tryptophan, so this is likely a read error. V gene TRBV25-1 combines with J gene TRBJ2-2, with D uncertain. In germline, CDR1 is MGHDK, CDR2 SYGVNS. V was pared by 10 bases and J by 2 bases, with 14 bases between. There are 14 residues in the CDR3. The CDR3 coding sequence is TGTGCCACCTCACCATTTACAAACACCGGGGAGCTGTTTCTT. It is translated as CATSPFTNTGELFL.

With respect to this clonotype: At one boundary the junction diverges from the germline segment, which might be a read error. The chain recombines TRBV10-3 with TRBJ1-1; D is uncertain. CDR1 ENHRY and CDR2 SYGVKD come from the germline V gene. This CDR3 has 16 amino acids. CDR3 sequence (DNA): TGTGCCAGCAGTTATCCACGGACCGGGGTAGGGACTGAAGCTTTCTTT. Its translation is CASSYPRTGVGTEAFF.

This clonotype was observed a handful of times. The chain recombines TRBV9 with TRBJ2-5; 10 nucleotides align to TRBD2. Losses at the gene ends were 1 base for V and 5 bases for J; bases not matched to a gene: 5. Germline V gene lookup returns CDR1 SGDLS and CDR2 YYNGEE. This CDR3 is built from 15 residues. The CDR3 DNA is TGTGCCAGCAGCGTATATGGTAGCGGGAGGGAGACCCAGTACTTC. Residues: CASSVYGSGRETQYF.

The rearrangement uses TRBV11-2 and TRBJ2-7, with D tentatively TRBD1 (6 bases). The CDR3 sequence is 15 residues long. Per the germline V gene, CDR1 is SGHAT and CDR2 is FQNNGV. The germline V and J ends were trimmed by 5 bases and 6 bases, with 20 bases remaining between them. CDR3: CASSPSSGTFGEQYF. The CDR3 DNA is TGTGCCAGCAGCCCTAGTAGTGGGACATTCGGCGAGCAGTACTTC.

This clonotype was counted at least ten times. V gene TRBV11-2 combines with J gene TRBJ2-7; D is undetermined. The CDR3 totals 12 residues. Germline assignment: CDR1 SGHAT and CDR2 FQNNGV. The ends were cut back, 1 base at V and 13 bases at J, with 14 bases in the middle. In DNA form, the CDR3 reads TGTGCCAGCAGCTTAGTGACGCGGACCCAATACTTC. It specifies CASSLVTRTQYF.

V usage is TRBV24-1 and J usage is TRBJ1-5; D uncertain. CDR3 size: 14 residues. Trimming shortened V by 8 bases and J by 11 bases, and 21 bases separated the two germline ends. Per germline, CDR1 KGHDR and CDR2 SFDVKD. CDR3 amino acids: CATKVFWYQETQHF. CDR3 bases: TGTGCCACCAAGGTCTTCTGGTACCAAGAGACCCAGCATTTT.

The chain joins TRBV29-1 to TRBJ1-4; unclear D gene. The germline V and J ends were trimmed by 5 bases and 5 bases, with 18 bases remaining between them. The CDR3 sequence is 15 residues long. Germline CDR1 and CDR2: SQVTM and ANQGSEA. The CDR3 bases are TGCAGCGTTCGGACTCCTGGGGAGGGAAATGAAAAACTGTTTTTT. It encodes CSVRTPGEGNEKLFF.